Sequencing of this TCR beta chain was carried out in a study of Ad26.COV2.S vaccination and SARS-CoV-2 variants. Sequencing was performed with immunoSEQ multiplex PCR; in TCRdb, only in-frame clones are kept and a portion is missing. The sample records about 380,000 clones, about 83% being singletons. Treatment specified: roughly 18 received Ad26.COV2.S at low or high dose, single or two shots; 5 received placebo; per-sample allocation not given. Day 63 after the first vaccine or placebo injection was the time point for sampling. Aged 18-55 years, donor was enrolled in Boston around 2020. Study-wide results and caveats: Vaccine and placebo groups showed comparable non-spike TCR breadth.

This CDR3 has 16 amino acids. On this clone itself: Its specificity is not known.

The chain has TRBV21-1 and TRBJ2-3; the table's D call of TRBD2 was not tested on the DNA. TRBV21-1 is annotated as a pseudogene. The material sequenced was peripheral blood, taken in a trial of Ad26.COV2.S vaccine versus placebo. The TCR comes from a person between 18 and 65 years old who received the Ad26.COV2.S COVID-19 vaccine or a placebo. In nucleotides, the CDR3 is TGTGCCAGCAGCAAAGTCGGTAGCGGGAGGCGAGATACGCAGTATTTT. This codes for CASSKVGSGRRDTQYF.